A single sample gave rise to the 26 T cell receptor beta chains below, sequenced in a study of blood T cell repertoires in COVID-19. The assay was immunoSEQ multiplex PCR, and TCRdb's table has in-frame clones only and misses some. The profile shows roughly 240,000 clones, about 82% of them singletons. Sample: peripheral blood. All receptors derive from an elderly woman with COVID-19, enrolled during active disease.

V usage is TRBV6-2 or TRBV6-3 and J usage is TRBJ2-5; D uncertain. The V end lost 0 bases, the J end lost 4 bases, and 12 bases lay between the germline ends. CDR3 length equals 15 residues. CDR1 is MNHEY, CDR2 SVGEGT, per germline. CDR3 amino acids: CASSYSNEVGETQYF. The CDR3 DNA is TGTGCCAGCAGTTACTCGAACGAGGTCGGAGAGACCCAGTACTTC.

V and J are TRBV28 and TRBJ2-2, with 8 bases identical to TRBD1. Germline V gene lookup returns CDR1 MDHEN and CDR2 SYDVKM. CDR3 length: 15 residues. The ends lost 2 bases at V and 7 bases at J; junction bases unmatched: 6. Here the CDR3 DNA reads TGTGCCAGCAGTTTACTGGGACAGGCCGGCGGGGAGCTGTTTTTT. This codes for CASSLLGQAGGELFF.

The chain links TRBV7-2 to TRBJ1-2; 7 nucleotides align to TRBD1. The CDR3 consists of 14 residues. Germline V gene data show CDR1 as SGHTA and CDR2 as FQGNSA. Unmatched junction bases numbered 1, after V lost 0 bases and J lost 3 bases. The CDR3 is CASSLAGGDYGYTF. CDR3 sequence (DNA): TGTGCCAGCAGCTTAGCAGGGGGCGACTATGGCTACACCTTC.

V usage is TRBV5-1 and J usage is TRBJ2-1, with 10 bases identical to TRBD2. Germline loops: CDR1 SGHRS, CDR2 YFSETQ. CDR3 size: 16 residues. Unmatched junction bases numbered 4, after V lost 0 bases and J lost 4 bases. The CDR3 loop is CASSLVASGGYNEQFF. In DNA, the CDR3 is TGCGCCAGCAGCTTGGTGGCTAGCGGGGGTTACAATGAGCAGTTCTTC.

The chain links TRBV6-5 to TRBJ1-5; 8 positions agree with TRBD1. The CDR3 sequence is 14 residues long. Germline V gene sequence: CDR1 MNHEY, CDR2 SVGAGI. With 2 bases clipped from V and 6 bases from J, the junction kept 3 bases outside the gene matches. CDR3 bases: TGTGCCAGCAGTTACGGACAGGGCGGTCAGCCCCAGCATTTT. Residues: CASSYGQGGQPQHF.

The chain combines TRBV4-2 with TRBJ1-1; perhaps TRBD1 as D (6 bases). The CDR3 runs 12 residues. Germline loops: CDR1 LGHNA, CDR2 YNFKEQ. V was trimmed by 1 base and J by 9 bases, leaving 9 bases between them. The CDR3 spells CASSQGTDKAFF. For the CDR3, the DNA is TGTGCCAGCAGCCAAGGGACAGACAAAGCTTTCTTT.

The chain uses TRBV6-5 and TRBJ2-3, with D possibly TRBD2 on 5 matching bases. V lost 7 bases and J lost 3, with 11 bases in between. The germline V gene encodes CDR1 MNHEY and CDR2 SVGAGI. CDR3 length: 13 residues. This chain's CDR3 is CASTLDGTDTQYF. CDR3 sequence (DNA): TGTGCCAGCACACTAGACGGGACAGATACGCAGTATTTT.

The CDR3 nucleotides read TGCGCCAGCAGCCAAGGGACAGGGAGAGGGGATACGCAGTATTTT. It is translated as CASSQGTGRGDTQYF. The genes are TRBV4-1 and TRBJ2-3; TRBD1 matches at 8 bases. V shed 1 base, J shed 6 bases, and the junction held 6 bases outside the gene matches. The CDR3 spans 15 residues. Germline V CDR1 and CDR2: MGHRA, YSYEKL.

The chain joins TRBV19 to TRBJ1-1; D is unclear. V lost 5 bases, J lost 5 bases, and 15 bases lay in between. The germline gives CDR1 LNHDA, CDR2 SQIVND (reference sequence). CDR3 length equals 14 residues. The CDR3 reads CASSPEGLYTEAFF. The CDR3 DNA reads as TGTGCCAGTAGTCCGGAGGGTTTATATACTGAAGCTTTCTTT.

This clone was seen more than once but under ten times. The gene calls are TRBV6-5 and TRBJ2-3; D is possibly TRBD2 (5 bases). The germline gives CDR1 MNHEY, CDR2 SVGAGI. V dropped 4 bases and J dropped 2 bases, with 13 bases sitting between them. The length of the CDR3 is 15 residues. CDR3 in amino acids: CASSFGGGFTDTQYF. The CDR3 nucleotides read TGTGCCAGCAGTTTCGGCGGCGGGTTCACAGATACGCAGTATTTT.

Here the CDR3 reads CASSVNPSGYEQYF. Here the CDR3 DNA reads TGTGCCAGCAGCGTAAACCCCAGCGGGTACGAGCAGTACTTC. V gene TRBV9 combines with J gene TRBJ2-7; D perhaps matches TRBD2 (6 bases). The germline gives CDR1 SGDLS, CDR2 YYNGEE. V gave up 1 base and J gave up 4 bases, with 12 bases separating them. The CDR3 is 14 residues long.

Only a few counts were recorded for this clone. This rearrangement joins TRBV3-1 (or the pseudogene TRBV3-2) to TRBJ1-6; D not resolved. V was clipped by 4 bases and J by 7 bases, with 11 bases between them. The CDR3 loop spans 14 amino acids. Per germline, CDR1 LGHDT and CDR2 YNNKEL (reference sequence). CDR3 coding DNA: TGTGCCAGCAGCCCCTACGCTTCGAATTCACCCCTCCACTTT. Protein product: CASSPYASNSPLHF.

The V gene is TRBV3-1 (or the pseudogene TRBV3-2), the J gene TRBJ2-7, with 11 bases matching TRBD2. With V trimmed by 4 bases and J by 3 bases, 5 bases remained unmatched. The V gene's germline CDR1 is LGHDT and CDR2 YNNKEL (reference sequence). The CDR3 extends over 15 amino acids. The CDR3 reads CASSPSGGPFYEQYF. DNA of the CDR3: TGTGCCAGCAGCCCTAGCGGGGGGCCCTTCTACGAGCAGTACTTC.

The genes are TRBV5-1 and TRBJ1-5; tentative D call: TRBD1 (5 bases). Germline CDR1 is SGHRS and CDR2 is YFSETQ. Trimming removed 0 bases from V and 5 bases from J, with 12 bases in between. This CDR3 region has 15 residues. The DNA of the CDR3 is TGCGCCAGCAGCTTGGTAGGGGCGGCCCATCAGCCCCAGCATTTT. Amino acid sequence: CASSLVGAAHQPQHF.

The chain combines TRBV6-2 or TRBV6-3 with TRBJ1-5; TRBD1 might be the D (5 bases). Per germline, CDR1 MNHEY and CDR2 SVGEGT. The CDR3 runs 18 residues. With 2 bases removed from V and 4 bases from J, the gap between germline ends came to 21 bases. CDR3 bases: TGTGCCAGCAGTTACCGGGGGTCCAGGGCGAGTGTGAATCAGCCCCAGCATTTT. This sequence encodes CASSYRGSRASVNQPQHF.

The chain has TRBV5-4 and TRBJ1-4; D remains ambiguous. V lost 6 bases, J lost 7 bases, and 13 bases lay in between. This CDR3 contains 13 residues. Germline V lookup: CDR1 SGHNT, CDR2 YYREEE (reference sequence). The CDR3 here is CASTRSGSEKLFF. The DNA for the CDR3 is TGTGCCAGCACTCGATCGGGGAGTGAAAAACTGTTTTTT.

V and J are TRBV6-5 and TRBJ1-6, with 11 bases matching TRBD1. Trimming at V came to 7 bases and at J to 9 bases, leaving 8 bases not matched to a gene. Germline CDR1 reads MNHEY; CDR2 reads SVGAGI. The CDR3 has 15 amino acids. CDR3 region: CASTKSGTGGSPLHF. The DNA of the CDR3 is TGTGCCAGCACTAAATCCGGGACAGGGGGTTCACCCCTCCACTTT.

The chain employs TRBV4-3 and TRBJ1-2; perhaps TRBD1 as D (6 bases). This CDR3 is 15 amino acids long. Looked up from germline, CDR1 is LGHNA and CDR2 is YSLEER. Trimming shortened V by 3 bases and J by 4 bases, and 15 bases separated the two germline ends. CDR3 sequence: CASSQGAGEGYGYTF. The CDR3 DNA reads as TGCGCCAGCAGCCAGGGGGCCGGGGAGGGCTATGGCTACACCTTC.

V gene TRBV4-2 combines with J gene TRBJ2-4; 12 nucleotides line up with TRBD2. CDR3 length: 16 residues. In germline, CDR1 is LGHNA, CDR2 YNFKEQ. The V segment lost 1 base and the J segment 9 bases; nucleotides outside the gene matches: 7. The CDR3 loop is CASSQVLAGGSGIQYF. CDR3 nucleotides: TGTGCCAGCAGCCAAGTACTAGCGGGGGGCTCGGGCATTCAGTACTTC.

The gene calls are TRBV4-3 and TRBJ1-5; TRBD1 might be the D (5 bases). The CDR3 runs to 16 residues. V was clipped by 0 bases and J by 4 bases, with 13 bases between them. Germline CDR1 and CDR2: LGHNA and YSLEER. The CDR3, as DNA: TGCGCCAGCAGCCAAGATCCAGGCAGGGCAAATCAGCCCCAGCATTTT. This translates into CASSQDPGRANQPQHF.

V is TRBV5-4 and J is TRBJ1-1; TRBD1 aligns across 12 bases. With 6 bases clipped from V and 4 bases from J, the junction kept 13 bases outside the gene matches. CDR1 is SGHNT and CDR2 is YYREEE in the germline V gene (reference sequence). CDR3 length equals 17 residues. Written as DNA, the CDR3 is TGTGCCAGCACCGGGACAGGGGGCACTTCGCCGGGCACTGAAGCTTTCTTT. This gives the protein CASTGTGGTSPGTEAFF. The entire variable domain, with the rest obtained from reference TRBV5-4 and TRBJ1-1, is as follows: ETGVTQSPTHLIKTRGQQVTLRCSSQSGHNTVSWYQQALGQGPQFIFQYYREEENGRGNFPPRFSGLQFPNYSSELNVNALELDDSALYLCASTGTGGTSPGTEAFFGQGTRLTVV.

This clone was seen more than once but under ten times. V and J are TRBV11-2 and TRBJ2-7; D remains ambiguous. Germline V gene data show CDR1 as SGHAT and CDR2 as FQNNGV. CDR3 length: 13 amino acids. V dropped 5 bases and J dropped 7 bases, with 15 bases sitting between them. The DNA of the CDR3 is TGTGCCAGCAGCCCCCTACGTGAGAGGGAGCAGTACGTC. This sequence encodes CASSPLREREQYV.

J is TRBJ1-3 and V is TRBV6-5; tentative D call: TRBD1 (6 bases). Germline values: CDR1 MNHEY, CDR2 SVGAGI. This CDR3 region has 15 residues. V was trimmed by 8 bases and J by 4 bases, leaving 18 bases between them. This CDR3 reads CASGIKQGSGNTIYF. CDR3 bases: TGTGCCAGCGGGATTAAACAGGGTTCCGGAAACACCATATATTTT.

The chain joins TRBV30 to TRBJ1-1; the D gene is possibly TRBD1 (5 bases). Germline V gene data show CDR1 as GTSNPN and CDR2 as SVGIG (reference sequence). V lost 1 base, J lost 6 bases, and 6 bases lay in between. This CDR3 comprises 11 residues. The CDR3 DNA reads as TGTGCCTGGAGTGCCAGGGCTGAAGCTTTCTTT. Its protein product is CAWSARAEAFF.

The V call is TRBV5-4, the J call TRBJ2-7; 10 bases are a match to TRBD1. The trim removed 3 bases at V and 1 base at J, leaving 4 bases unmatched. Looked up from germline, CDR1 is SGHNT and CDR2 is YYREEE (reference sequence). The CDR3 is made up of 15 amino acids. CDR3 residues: CASSSGTGASYEQYF. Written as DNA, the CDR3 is TGTGCCAGCAGCTCCGGGACAGGGGCGTCCTACGAGCAGTACTTC.

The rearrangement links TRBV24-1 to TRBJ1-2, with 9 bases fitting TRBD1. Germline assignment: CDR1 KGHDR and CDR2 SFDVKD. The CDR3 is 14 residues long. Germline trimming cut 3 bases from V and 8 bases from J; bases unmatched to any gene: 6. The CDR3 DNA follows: TGTGCCACCAGTGATACAGGGGGCTCAGAAGGCTACACCTTC. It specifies CATSDTGGSEGYTF.